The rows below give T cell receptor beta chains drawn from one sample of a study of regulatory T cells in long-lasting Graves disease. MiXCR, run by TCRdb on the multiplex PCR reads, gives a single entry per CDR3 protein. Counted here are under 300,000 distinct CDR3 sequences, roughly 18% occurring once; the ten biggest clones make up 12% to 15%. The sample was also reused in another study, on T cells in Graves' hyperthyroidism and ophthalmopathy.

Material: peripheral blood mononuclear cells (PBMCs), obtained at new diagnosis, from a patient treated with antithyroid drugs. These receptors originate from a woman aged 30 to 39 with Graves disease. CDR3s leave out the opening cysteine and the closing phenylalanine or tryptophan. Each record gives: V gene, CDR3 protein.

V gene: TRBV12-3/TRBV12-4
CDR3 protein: ASSFRAKGTEAF

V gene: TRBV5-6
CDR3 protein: ASSSMDRIFSYEQY

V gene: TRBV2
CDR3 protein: ASSEADRSGYGYT

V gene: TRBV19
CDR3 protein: ASSLTVKETQY

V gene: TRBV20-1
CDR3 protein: SARGTADYGYT

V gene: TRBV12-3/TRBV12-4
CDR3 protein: ASSFRQNYGYT

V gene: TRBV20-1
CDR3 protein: SARGTGNIRGTEAF

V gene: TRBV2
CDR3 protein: ASSSDRAGVYNEQF

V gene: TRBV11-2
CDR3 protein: ASSLQGGYEQY

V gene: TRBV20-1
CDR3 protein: SADSESFAYNEQF

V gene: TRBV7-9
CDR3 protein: ASSPHMRPYGYT

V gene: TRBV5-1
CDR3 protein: ASSSGTEDEQY

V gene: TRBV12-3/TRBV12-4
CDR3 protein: ASGDRSYEQY

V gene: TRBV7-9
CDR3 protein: ASSSEGGTEAF

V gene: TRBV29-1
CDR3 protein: SVANRDGRDEQY

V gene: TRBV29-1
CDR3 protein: SVEGGGIPSYEQY

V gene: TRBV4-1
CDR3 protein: ASSYDNGEQETQY

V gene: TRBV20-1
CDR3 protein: SASYVNQPQH

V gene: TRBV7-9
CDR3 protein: ASSTRTGYGYT

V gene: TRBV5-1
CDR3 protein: ASLGTGVCNQPQH

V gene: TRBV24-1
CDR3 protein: ATSDAGGANNEQS

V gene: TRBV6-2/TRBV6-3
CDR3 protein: ASSYSPEASSEAF

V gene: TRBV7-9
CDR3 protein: ASSLVRPNTEAF

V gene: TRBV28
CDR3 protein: ASNSGHSGNTIY

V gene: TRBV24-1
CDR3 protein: ATSDAGGFDEQF

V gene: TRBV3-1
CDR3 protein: ASRRAGGGYEQY

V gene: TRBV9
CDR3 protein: ASSVWGSGQPQH

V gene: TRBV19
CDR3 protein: ASSPQRTSGTSTDTQY

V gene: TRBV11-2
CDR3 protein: ASSLQGAYGNTIY

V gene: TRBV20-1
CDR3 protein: SADVGHHSEAF

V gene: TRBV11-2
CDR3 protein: ASSSPREGTEAF

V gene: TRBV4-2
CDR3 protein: ASSQGQVNEKLF

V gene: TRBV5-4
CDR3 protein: ASRSQGIYGYT

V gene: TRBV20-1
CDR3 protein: SARGQPNLNISPLH

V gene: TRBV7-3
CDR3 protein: ASSPLSGVGEQF

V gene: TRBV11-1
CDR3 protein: ASSFSPDKTYEQY

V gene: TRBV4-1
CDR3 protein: ASTPGVQGKEKLF

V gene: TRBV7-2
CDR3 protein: ASSLWGDSTDTQY

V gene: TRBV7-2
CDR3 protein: ASSLVRTRAYEQY

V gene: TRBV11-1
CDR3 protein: ASRGRFDGSSYEQY

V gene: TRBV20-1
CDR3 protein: SATARGGFRGQPQH

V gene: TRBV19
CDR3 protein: ASKPQGLRNTIY

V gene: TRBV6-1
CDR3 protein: ASSETVTYEQY

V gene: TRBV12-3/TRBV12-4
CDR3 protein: ASSYDDGLQATDTQY

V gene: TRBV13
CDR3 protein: ASSPDRGRSEAF

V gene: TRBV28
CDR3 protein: ASRTRDSHTEAF

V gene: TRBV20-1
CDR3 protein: SARALDRGGEKLF

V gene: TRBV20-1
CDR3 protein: SARDRMDFLPLH

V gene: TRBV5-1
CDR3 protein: ASSPSLGGGAANYGYT

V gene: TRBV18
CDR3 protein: ASSPQPEGEKLF

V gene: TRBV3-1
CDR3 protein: ASSQSQKGQDT